The 14 T cell receptor beta chains reported below all come from one sample, sequenced in a study of cytomegalovirus exposure and HLA in healthy donors. Both 60 Vbeta primers and 13 Jbeta primers went into the PCR. Generated by immunoSEQ multiplex PCR, the TCRdb table keeps only in-frame clones and is missing some. This table holds 90,000 to 100,000 clones, 69% found once. Sequencing was performed on PBMCs. Receptor source: a man aged 45-65 years in good health and CMV-seronegative.

The chain carries TRBV5-1 and TRBJ2-7; 13 nucleotides align to TRBD2. The CDR3 has 16 amino acids. The junction had 10 bases not matched to a gene; V was cut back by 3 bases and J by 7 bases. The germline V gene has CDR1 SGHRS and CDR2 YFSETQ. The CDR3, as DNA: TGCGCCAGCAGCTACGGACTAGCGGGAGCTACGGGAGAGCAGTACGTC. Residues: CASSYGLAGATGEQYV.

The J gene is TRBJ1-1, the V gene TRBV7-6; 7 bases are shared with TRBD1. Germline CDR1 and CDR2: SGHVS and FNYEAQ. The CDR3 spans 15 residues. V shed 3 bases, J shed 3 bases, and the junction held 7 bases outside the gene matches. The CDR3 coding sequence is TGTGCCAGCAGCTTGCCACAGGGGCCAGACACTGAAGCTTTCTTT. Translating gives CASSLPQGPDTEAFF.

The chain employs TRBV4-1 and TRBJ1-2, with TRBD1 matching 7 bases. Trimming at V came to 4 bases and at J to 1 base, leaving 9 bases not matched to a gene. Germline V CDR1 and CDR2: MGHRA, YSYEKL. CDR3 length: 16 residues. Written as DNA, the CDR3 is TGCGCCAGCAGCCCCCGGGACAGAATTTATAACTATGGCTACACCTTC. Protein product: CASSPRDRIYNYGYTF.

The chain employs TRBV5-1 and TRBJ2-5, with 8 bases lining up with TRBD2. The CDR3 runs to 13 residues. J gave up 4 bases and V 3 bases, and 2 bases lay outside the gene matches. CDR1 is SGHRS and CDR2 is YFSETQ in the germline V gene. The CDR3 region is CASSSLAGETQYF. In DNA form, the CDR3 reads TGCGCCAGCAGCTCTCTAGCGGGAGAGACCCAGTACTTC. The variable domain in full, completed from reference TRBV5-1 and TRBJ2-5, reads KAGVTQTPRYLIKTRGQQVTLSCSPISGHRSVSWYQQTPGQGLQFLFEYFSETQRNKGNFPGRFSGRQFSNSRSEMNVSTLELGDSALYLCASSSLAGETQYFGPGTRLLVL.

The genes are TRBV19 and TRBJ1-5, with D tentatively TRBD1 (6 bases). The germline V and J ends were trimmed by 3 bases and 4 bases, with 10 bases remaining between them. Per the germline V gene, CDR1 is LNHDA and CDR2 is SQIVND (reference sequence). This CDR3 is built from 14 residues. CDR3 residues: CASSIGQINQPQHF. The CDR3 DNA sequence: TGTGCCAGTAGTATCGGACAGATAAATCAGCCCCAGCATTTT.

The chain employs TRBV23-1 and TRBJ1-5; D unclear. TRBV23-1 is treated as an ORF (open reading frame) with a function not yet certain. This CDR3 contains 15 residues. Trimming took off 0 bases at V and 3 bases at J, with 9 bases between the two ends. CDR3 in DNA: TGCGCCAGCAGTCAATCGGTATTCTACAATCAGCCCCAGCATTTT. It specifies CASSQSVFYNQPQHF.

This chain joins TRBV5-6 and TRBJ1-4, with D uncertain. Trimming cost V 4 bases and J 8 bases, with 9 bases left between them. This CDR3 comprises 12 residues. From germline, CDR1 is SGHDT and CDR2 YYEEEE. The CDR3 loop is CASSGGYEKLFF. DNA of the CDR3: TGTGCCAGCAGCGGAGGGTACGAAAAACTGTTTTTT.

The CDR3 DNA is TGTGCCAGCAGTTACTCGAGGGAGGGTAATTCACCCCTCCACTTT. Protein sequence: CASSYSREGNSPLHF. The V call is TRBV6-5, the J call TRBJ1-6; D is unresolved. CDR1 MNHEY and CDR2 SVGAGI come from the germline V gene. Trimming left V 0 bases short and J 6 bases short, with 9 bases between. CDR3 length: 15 residues.

Here the CDR3 DNA reads TGTGCCCGCGACCCACAGGGGGCCCTGAACACTGAAGCTTTCTTT. This translates into CARDPQGALNTEAFF. The rearrangement joins TRBV30 to TRBJ1-1, with TRBD1 identical over 9 bases. The CDR3 sequence is 15 residues long. Germline V gives CDR1 GTSNPN, CDR2 SVGIG (reference sequence). J was trimmed by 0 bases and V by 8 bases; bases with no gene match: 10.

The rearrangement links TRBV18 to TRBJ2-3; D perhaps matches TRBD2 (5 bases). Germline loops: CDR1 KGHSH, CDR2 LQKENI. This CDR3 region has 16 residues. Trimming took off 1 base at V and 2 bases at J, with 13 bases between the two ends. The CDR3 protein is CASSPQELGSTDTQYF. DNA for the CDR3: TGTGCCAGCTCACCACAGGAACTAGGGTCCACAGATACGCAGTATTTT.

This clone was seen only a few times. This chain uses TRBV7-2 with TRBJ1-1; D uncertain. Germline CDR1 is SGHTA and CDR2 is FQGNSA. The CDR3 loop spans 14 amino acids. Trimming cost V 1 base and J 1 base, with 7 bases left between them. CDR3 coding DNA: TGTGCCAGCAGCTTAGACCGGTGGAACACTGAAGCTTTCTTT. Protein: CASSLDRWNTEAFF. The variable domain in full, with the rest retrieved from reference TRBV7-2 and TRBJ1-1, is GAGVSQSPSNKVTEKGKDVELRCDPISGHTALYWYRQSLGQGLEFLIYFQGNSAPDKSGLPSDRFSAERTGGSVSTLTIQRTQQEDSAVYLCASSLDRWNTEAFFGQGTRLTVV.

The chain carries TRBV5-6 and TRBJ2-1; 7 bases match TRBD2. The trim removed 7 bases at V and 0 bases at J, leaving 1 base unmatched. This CDR3 has 13 residues. Germline V CDR1 and CDR2: SGHDT, YYEEEE. For the CDR3, the DNA is TGTGCCAGCCGCGGGAGCTCCTACAATGAGCAGTTCTTC. As protein: CASRGSSYNEQFF.

The chain has TRBV7-2 and TRBJ2-5; 8 bases line up with TRBD1. The CDR3 is made up of 14 amino acids. Germline CDR1 is SGHTA and CDR2 is FQGNSA. The trim removed 6 bases at V and 4 bases at J, leaving 7 bases unmatched. The CDR3 DNA reads TGTGCCAGCAGTACAGGGGGAGGTGGAGAGACCCAGTACTTC. This translates into CASSTGGGGETQYF.

The chain recombines TRBV10-3 with TRBJ1-2; no clear D gene. CDR3 length equals 13 residues. Trimming cost V 2 bases and J 4 bases, with 8 bases left between them. Germline-derived CDR1 and CDR2 are ENHRY and SYGVKD. In nucleotides, the CDR3 is TGTGCCATCAGTGAGCGGGAGGGCTATGGCTACACCTTC. It translates to CAISEREGYGYTF.